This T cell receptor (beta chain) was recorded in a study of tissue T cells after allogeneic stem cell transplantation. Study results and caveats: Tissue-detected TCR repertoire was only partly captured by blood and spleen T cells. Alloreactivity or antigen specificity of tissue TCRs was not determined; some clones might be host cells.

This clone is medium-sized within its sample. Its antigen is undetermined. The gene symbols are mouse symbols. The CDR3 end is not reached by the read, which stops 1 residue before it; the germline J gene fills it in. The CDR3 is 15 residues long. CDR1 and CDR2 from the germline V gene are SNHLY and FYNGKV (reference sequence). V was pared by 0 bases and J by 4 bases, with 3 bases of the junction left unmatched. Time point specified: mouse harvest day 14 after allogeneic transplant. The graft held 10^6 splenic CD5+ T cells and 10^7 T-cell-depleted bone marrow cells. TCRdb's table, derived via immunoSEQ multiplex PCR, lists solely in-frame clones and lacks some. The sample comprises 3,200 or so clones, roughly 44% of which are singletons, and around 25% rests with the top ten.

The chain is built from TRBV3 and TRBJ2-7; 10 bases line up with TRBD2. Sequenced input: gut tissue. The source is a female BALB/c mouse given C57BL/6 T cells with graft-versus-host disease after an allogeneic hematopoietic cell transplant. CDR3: CASSLALGLGYEQYF. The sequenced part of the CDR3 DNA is TGTGCCAGCAGCTTAGCGCTGGGACTGGGGTATGAACAGTAC.